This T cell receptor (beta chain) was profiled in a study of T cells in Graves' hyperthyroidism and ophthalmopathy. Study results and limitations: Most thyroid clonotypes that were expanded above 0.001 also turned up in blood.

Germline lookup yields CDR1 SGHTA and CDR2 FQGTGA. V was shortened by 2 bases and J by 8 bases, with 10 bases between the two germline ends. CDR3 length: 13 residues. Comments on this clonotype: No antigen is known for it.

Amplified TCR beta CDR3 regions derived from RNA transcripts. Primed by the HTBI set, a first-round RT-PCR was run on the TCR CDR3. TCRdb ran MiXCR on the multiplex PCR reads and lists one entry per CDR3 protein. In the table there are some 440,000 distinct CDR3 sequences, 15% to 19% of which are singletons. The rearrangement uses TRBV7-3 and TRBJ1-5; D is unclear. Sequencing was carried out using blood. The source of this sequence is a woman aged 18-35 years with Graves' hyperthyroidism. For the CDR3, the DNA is TGTGCCAGCAGCTTAGGGCCGCTTGAGCCCCAGCATTTT. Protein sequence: CASSLGPLEPQHF.